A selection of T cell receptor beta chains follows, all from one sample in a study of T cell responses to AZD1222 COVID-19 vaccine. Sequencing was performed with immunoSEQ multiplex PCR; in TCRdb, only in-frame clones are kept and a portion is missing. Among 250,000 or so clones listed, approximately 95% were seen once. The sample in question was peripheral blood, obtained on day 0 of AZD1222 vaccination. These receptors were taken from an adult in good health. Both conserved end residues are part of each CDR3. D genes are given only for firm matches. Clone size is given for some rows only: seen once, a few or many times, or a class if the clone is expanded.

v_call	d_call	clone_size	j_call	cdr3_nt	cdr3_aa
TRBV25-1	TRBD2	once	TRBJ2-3	TGTGCCAGCAGTGAGACTAGCGGTCGCACAGATACGCAGTATTTT	CASSETSGRTDTQYF
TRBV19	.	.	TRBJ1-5	TGTGCCAGTACCCCAAGTAGGGGGGCCGGCAATCAGCCCCAGCATTTT	CASTPSRGAGNQPQHF
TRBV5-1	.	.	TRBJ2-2	TGCGCCAGCAGCCCACAGGGTAACACCGGGGAGCTGTTTTTT	CASSPQGNTGELFF
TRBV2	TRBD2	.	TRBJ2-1	TGTGCCAGCAGCGCACTAGCGGGAGGGCCCCACAATGAGCAGTTCTTC	CASSALAGGPHNEQFF
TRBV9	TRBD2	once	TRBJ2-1	TGTGCCAGCAACCCTCGGGGGGGGGAATACAATGAGCAGTTCTTC	CASNPRGGEYNEQFF
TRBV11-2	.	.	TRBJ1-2	TGTGCCAGCAGCTCGGGGCGCCTCTATGGCTACACCTTC	CASSSGRLYGYTF
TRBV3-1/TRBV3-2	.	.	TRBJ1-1	TGTGCCAGCAGACAGGGTCCGAACACTGAAGCTTTCTTT	CASRQGPNTEAFF
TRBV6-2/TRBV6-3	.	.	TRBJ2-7	TGTGCCAGCAGTTACGCTCCTTGGCGGGAAGGAGACGAGCAGTACTTC	CASSYAPWREGDEQYF
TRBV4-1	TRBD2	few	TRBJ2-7	TGCGCCAGTGCTAGCGGGGCCTCCCCCTACGAGCAGTACTTC	CASASGASPYEQYF
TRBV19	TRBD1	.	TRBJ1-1	TGTGCCAGTAGTACCGGACAGGGGAAGGGCACTGAAGCTTTCTTT	CASSTGQGKGTEAFF
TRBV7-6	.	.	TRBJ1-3	TGTGCCAGCAGCCAACAGCCCTTCTCTGGAAACACCATATATTTT	CASSQQPFSGNTIYF
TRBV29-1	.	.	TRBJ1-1	TGCAGCGTTGCCGACGGGGACACTGAAGCTTTCTTT	CSVADGDTEAFF
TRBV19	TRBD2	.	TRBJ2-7	TGTGCCAGTAGTATAAGGGCGGGAGGGACCTACGAGCAGTACTTC	CASSIRAGGTYEQYF
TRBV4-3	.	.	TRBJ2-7	TGCGCCAGCAGCCAAGATATTAGGACAGCCCTAGGTCGGGAGCAGTACTTC	CASSQDIRTALGREQYF
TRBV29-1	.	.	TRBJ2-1	TGCAGCGTTGAGCAGGGCAGGGGCACTGAGCAGTTCTTC	CSVEQGRGTEQFF
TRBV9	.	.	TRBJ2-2	TGTGCCAGCAGAAGGGACTCCAACACCGGGGAGCTGTTTTTT	CASRRDSNTGELFF
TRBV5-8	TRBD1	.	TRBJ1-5	TGTGCCAGCAGCCCCGGGACAGGGGAAAGCAATCAGCCCCAGCATTTT	CASSPGTGESNQPQHF
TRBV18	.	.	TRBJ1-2	TGTGCCAGCTCACCGAGGAGCTCTCGGTCGGGTGGGTATGGCTACACCTTC	CASSPRSSRSGGYGYTF
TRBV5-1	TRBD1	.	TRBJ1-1	TGCGCCAGCATCCATGGACAGGGCGAAAACACTGAAGCTTTCTTT	CASIHGQGENTEAFF
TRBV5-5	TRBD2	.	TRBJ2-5	TGTGCCAGCAGCTTGGGCGGGGGTGGATGGGAGACCCAGTACTTC	CASSLGGGGWETQYF
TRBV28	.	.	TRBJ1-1	TGTGCCAGCAGTTTGATGGAGGCAGCTTTCTTT	CASSLMEAAFF
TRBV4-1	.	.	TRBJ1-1	TGCGCCAGCAGCCAAGACAGTTACACTGAAGCTTTCTTT	CASSQDSYTEAFF
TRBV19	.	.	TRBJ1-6	TGTGCCAGTAATCAGCGGCGGTCACCCCTCCACTTT	CASNQRRSPLHF
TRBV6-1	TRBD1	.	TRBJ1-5	TGTGCCAGCAGTGAAGCAAGGACAGGGGCGAGCAATCAGCCCCAGCATTTT	CASSEARTGASNQPQHF
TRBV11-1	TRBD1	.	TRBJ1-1	TGTGCCAGCAGCGTCAGGGGGGCCACTGAAGCTTTCTTT	CASSVRGATEAFF
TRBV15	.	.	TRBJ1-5	TGTGCCACCAGCATGGTGGAACAGCCCCAGCATTTT	CATSMVEQPQHF
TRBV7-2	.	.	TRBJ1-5	TGTGCCAGCAGCTTAGACAGTTATAGCAATCAGCCCCAGCATTTT	CASSLDSYSNQPQHF
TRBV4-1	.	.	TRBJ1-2	TGCGCCAGCAGCCAAGCGGGCTCCTATGGCTACACCTTC	CASSQAGSYGYTF
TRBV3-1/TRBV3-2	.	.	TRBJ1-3	TGTGCCAGCAGCAAGGGGGAATATATCGGTGGAAACACCATATATTTT	CASSKGEYIGGNTIYF
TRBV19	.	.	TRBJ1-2	TGTGCCAGTAGAGGGAGCCGGGACAAAACCTATGGCTACACCTTC	CASRGSRDKTYGYTF
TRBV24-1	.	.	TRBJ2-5	TGTGCCACCAGTGGTTTAGGAGAGACCCAGTACTTC	CATSGLGETQYF
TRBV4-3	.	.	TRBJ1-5	TGCGCCAGCAGCCGGGACCTAGGTGGGCAGCCCCAGCATTTT	CASSRDLGGQPQHF
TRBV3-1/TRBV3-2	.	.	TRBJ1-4	TGTGCCAGCAGCCAAGATGCGCAGGGAGGCCGTCTTGAAAAACTGTTTTTT	CASSQDAQGGRLEKLFF
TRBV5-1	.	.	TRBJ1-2	TGCGCCAGCAGCCCCTCGCGGACGGAGTATGGCTACACCTTC	CASSPSRTEYGYTF
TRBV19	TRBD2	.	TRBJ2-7	TGTGCCAGTAGTTTATCCGGGACTAGCGGGAGTTCGTCCTACGAGCAGTACTTC	CASSLSGTSGSSSYEQYF